This T cell receptor beta chain was captured by sequencing in a study of blood T cell repertoires in COVID-19. About the study: Sites in the United States, Italy and Spain provided acute and convalescent COVID-19 samples.

The protocol was immunoSEQ multiplex PCR, while the TCRdb copy is restricted to in-frame clones and leaves out a portion. Of about 220,000 clones listed, 80% are singletons. This CDR3 is built from 15 residues. Germline loops: CDR1 SNHLY, CDR2 FYNNEI. With 5 bases removed from V and 4 bases from J, the gap between germline ends came to 17 bases. This TCR was recovered from a woman in her 70s with acute or convalescent COVID-19. The sample was peripheral blood. The chain recombines TRBV2 with TRBJ1-2; D is ambiguous. The CDR3, as DNA: TGTGCCAGCAGTAGCGGTGGCCGGACGATCTATGGCTACACCTTC. Translation: CASSSGGRTIYGYTF.